These 23 T cell receptor beta chains were all obtained from the same sample, sequenced in a study of chemoradiotherapy in HPV16-positive cancers (dated by TCRdb to 2021 to 2024). Library method: the immunoSEQ multiplex PCR assay. The table was pulled from immuneACCESS by TCRdb, which kept in-frame rearrangements only. Such tables lose some clones; where checked, under half of the loss comes from unresolved V genes, and the rest has no known cause. The sample yields roughly 5,300 clones; approximately 84% were counted once. 12% to 15% of the sample comes from the top ten. The source material was tumor tissue, sampled from a patient who underwent chemoradiotherapy. The receptor set was obtained from a human donor with HPV-associated anogenital cancer.

This clone was counted only a few times. This chain links TRBV6-5 with TRBJ2-7, with TRBD2 identical over 7 bases. This CDR3 is 15 amino acids long. Trimming took 2 bases from V and 1 from J; bases not matched to a gene: 5. In germline, CDR1 is MNHEY, CDR2 SVGAGI. The CDR3 region is CASSYGRRGSYEQYF. CDR3 DNA sequence: TGTGCCAGCAGTTACGGTAGGCGGGGGTCCTACGAGCAGTACTTC.

The V and J genes are TRBV5-1 and TRBJ1-3; D gene unclear. The CDR3 has 15 amino acids. Per germline, CDR1 SGHRS and CDR2 YFSETQ. V lost 0 bases and J 1 base, leaving 8 bases between the germline ends. The CDR3 bases are TGCGCCAGCAGCTTGGACACCGGTTCTGGAAACACCATATATTTT. It specifies CASSLDTGSGNTIYF.

The chain carries TRBV5-4 and TRBJ2-7, with a tentative D call TRBD2 (6 bases). V gave up 4 bases and J gave up 4 bases, with 21 bases separating them. The germline gives CDR1 SGHNT, CDR2 YYREEE (reference sequence). CDR3 size: 16 residues. In DNA form, the CDR3 reads TGTGCCAGCAGCCCGTCCAATTTAGCGGTTATTTACGAGCAGTACTTC. It yields the protein CASSPSNLAVIYEQYF.

This clone has more than one count but fewer than ten. This chain connects TRBV5-4 to TRBJ2-2, with 9 bases identical to TRBD1. V was pared by 0 bases and J by 5 bases, with 2 bases of the junction left unmatched. Germline loops: CDR1 SGHNT, CDR2 YYREEE (reference sequence). This CDR3 is 15 amino acids long. The CDR3 sequence is CASSLGTGETGELFF. As DNA, the CDR3 is TGTGCCAGCAGCTTGGGGACAGGGGAGACCGGGGAGCTGTTTTTT.

The chain employs TRBV6-6 and TRBJ1-5, with TRBD1 matching 7 bases. The CDR3 is 13 amino acids. V shed 4 bases, J shed 7 bases, and the junction held 4 bases outside the gene matches. Germline CDR1 and CDR2: MNHNY and SVGAGI (reference sequence). The CDR3 DNA is TGTGCCAGCAGTTCCCACAGGGGACAGCCCCAGCATTTT. The encoded protein is CASSSHRGQPQHF.

This clone has more than one count but fewer than ten. CDR3 protein: CASTSSGYGYTF. The CDR3 nucleotides read TGTGCCAGCACATCGAGTGGGTATGGCTACACCTTC. V is TRBV2 and J is TRBJ1-2; no clear D. The CDR3 is made up of 12 amino acids. The germline V and J ends were trimmed by 7 bases and 5 bases, with 11 bases remaining between them. The germline V gene encodes CDR1 SNHLY and CDR2 FYNNEI. Full variable domain (remainder filled in from reference TRBV2 and TRBJ1-2): EPEVTQTPSHQVTQMGQEVILRCVPISNHLYFYWYRQILGQKVEFLVSFYNNEISEKSEIFDDQFSVERPDGSNFTLKIRSTKLEDSAMYFCASTSSGYGYTFGSGTRLTVV.

The rearrangement uses TRBV2 and TRBJ1-3; 7 bases match TRBD1. The CDR3 loop spans 13 amino acids. Germline CDR1 SNHLY, CDR2 FYNNEI. The J segment lost 6 bases and the V segment lost 8 bases, leaving 7 bases of the junction unmatched. The CDR3 loop is CASRQGLVNTIYF. DNA of the CDR3: TGTGCCAGCCGACAGGGTTTGGTAAACACCATATATTTT.

This chain links TRBV7-8 with TRBJ2-5, with 10 bases fitting TRBD2. This CDR3 spans 15 amino acids. Germline loops: CDR1 SGHVS, CDR2 FQNEAQ. The V segment lost 1 base and the J segment 6 bases; nucleotides outside the gene matches: 5. The CDR3 protein is CASSLVGTSVKTQYF. The CDR3 DNA reads TGTGCCAGCAGCTTAGTAGGGACTAGCGTGAAGACCCAGTACTTC.

The chain couples TRBV5-6 to TRBJ1-1; 9 nucleotides align to TRBD1. Germline CDR1 and CDR2: SGHDT and YYEEEE. The CDR3 is 14 residues long. V was clipped by 5 bases and J by 6 bases; unmatched bases: 8. The CDR3 nucleotides are TGTGCCAGCAGTCCGGACAGGGGTTTGTCTGAAGCTTTCTTT. Residues: CASSPDRGLSEAFF.

The rearrangement uses TRBV19 and TRBJ2-7; 7 bases are shared with TRBD2. Germline CDR1 reads LNHDA; CDR2 reads SQIVND (reference sequence). V lost 6 bases and J lost 6; bases outside the gene matches: 11. CDR3 length equals 14 residues. This CDR3 is CASSPWGLAAEQYF. The DNA of the CDR3 is TGTGCCAGTAGCCCCTGGGGCCTAGCGGCCGAGCAGTACTTC.

This clone was counted only a few times. The chain uses TRBV7-6 and TRBJ1-2, with TRBD1 as a possible D gene (5 bases). V was clipped by 3 bases and J by 2 bases, with 10 bases between them. Germline assignment: CDR1 SGHVS and CDR2 FNYEAQ. The CDR3 is 14 residues long. This chain's CDR3 is CASSLTRDNYGYTF. CDR3 DNA sequence: TGTGCCAGCAGCTTGACCCGGGACAACTATGGCTACACCTTC.

The V and J genes are TRBV9 and TRBJ1-5; D is unclear. Germline CDR1 and CDR2: SGDLS and YYNGEE. V was trimmed by 3 bases and J by 0 bases, leaving 10 bases between them. The CDR3 sequence is 15 residues long. The CDR3 is CASSDDRYSNQPQHF. The CDR3 bases are TGTGCCAGCAGCGACGACCGATATAGCAATCAGCCCCAGCATTTT.

This sequence joins TRBV7-9 and TRBJ1-1; unclear D gene. V lost 7 bases to trimming and J lost 1 base, with 10 bases between them. CDR3 length: 13 residues. Germline values: CDR1 SEHNR, CDR2 FQNEAQ (reference sequence). CDR3 DNA: TGTGCCAGCACCCCTGGGTCGAACACTGAAGCTTTCTTT. This codes for CASTPGSNTEAFF.

The chain has TRBV2 and TRBJ2-3; 10 positions agree with TRBD2. V trimming: 7 bases; J trimming: 4 bases; junction bases outside the gene matches: 8. The CDR3 extends over 15 amino acids. CDR1 and CDR2 from the germline V gene are SNHLY and FYNNEI. CDR3 in DNA: TGTGCCAGCACCTTCGGAGGGACTAGCGCAGATACGCAGTATTTT. Amino acid sequence: CASTFGGTSADTQYF. The variable domain in full, with the rest retrieved from reference TRBV2 and TRBJ2-3, is EPEVTQTPSHQVTQMGQEVILRCVPISNHLYFYWYRQILGQKVEFLVSFYNNEISEKSEIFDDQFSVERPDGSNFTLKIRSTKLEDSAMYFCASTFGGTSADTQYFGPGTRLTVL.

This clone has only a few counts. This chain joins TRBV10-1 and TRBJ1-1; a possible D gene is TRBD1 (6 bases). The germline CDR1 and CDR2 sequences are WNHNN and SYGVQD (reference sequence). CDR3 length: 14 amino acids. V shed 0 bases and J shed 8 bases, with 13 bases lying between them. CDR3 sequence reads: CASSESSPGGEAFF. The CDR3 DNA is TGCGCCAGCAGTGAGTCGTCTCCGGGGGGCGAAGCTTTCTTT.

V usage is TRBV5-4 and J usage is TRBJ2-7; D is perhaps TRBD1 (5 bases). The CDR3 runs to 14 residues. The V gene's germline CDR1 is SGHNT and CDR2 YYREEE (reference sequence). With 0 bases removed from V and 2 bases from J, the gap between germline ends came to 9 bases. The CDR3 protein is CASSLEGAPYEQYF. CDR3 sequence (DNA): TGTGCCAGCAGCTTGGAAGGGGCCCCCTACGAGCAGTACTTC.

V usage is TRBV9 and J usage is TRBJ2-6; D might be TRBD1 (5 bases). The CDR3 contains 20 residues. Deletions cut 4 bases from V and 0 bases from J, with 23 bases between. Looked up from germline, CDR1 is SGDLS and CDR2 is YYNGEE. The CDR3 DNA sequence: TGTGCCAGCAGCCACCCCCGTTATGGGGCAGGCCGCTCTGGGGCCAACGTCCTGACTTTC. Amino acid sequence: CASSHPRYGAGRSGANVLTF.

The gene calls are TRBV5-1 and TRBJ2-7; D gene unclear. V was clipped by 0 bases and J by 5 bases, with 3 bases between them. CDR3 length: 11 residues. From germline, CDR1 is SGHRS and CDR2 YFSETQ. For the CDR3, the DNA is TGCGCCAGCAGCTTGGCTAACGAGCAGTACTTC. Amino acids: CASSLANEQYF. The whole variable domain, remainder taken from reference TRBV5-1 and TRBJ2-7, is KAGVTQTPRYLIKTRGQQVTLSCSPISGHRSVSWYQQTPGQGLQFLFEYFSETQRNKGNFPGRFSGRQFSNSRSEMNVSTLELGDSALYLCASSLANEQYFGPGTRLTVT.

This clone appeared once. This chain uses TRBV11-2 with TRBJ2-5; 8 bases fit TRBD1. Per the germline V gene, CDR1 is SGHAT and CDR2 is FQNNGV. The CDR3 has 15 residues. V was clipped by 5 bases and J by 4 bases; unmatched bases: 9. CDR3 residues: CASSLGTGWGETQYF. The CDR3 nucleotides are TGTGCCAGCAGCCTCGGGACAGGATGGGGAGAGACCCAGTACTTC.

The gene calls are TRBV10-3 and TRBJ1-6, with D perhaps TRBD1 (5 bases). Trimming pared 7 bases from V and 0 bases from J, leaving 7 bases between. Germline lookup yields CDR1 ENHRY and CDR2 SYGVKD. The CDR3 loop spans 14 amino acids. The DNA of the CDR3 is TGTGCCATCAACGGGGGCTCCTATAATTCACCCCTCCACTTT. As protein: CAINGGSYNSPLHF.

The chain employs TRBV5-4 and TRBJ1-1, with 7 positions matching TRBD1. The CDR3 totals 14 residues. The J segment lost 3 bases and the V segment lost 0 bases, leaving 2 bases of the junction unmatched. Looked up from germline, CDR1 is SGHNT and CDR2 is YYREEE (reference sequence). The CDR3 reads CASSLVGQDTEAFF. CDR3 DNA sequence: TGTGCCAGCAGCTTGGTTGGACAGGACACTGAAGCTTTCTTT.

The chain couples TRBV5-4 to TRBJ1-1; tentatively, D is TRBD1 (5 bases). V was cut by 0 bases and J by 10 bases, with 13 bases left in between. The CDR3 is made up of 13 amino acids. Germline CDR1 and CDR2: SGHNT and YYREEE (reference sequence). DNA of the CDR3: TGTGCCAGCAGCTTGGACCAGGGATTTGGAGCTTTCTTT. Translating it yields CASSLDQGFGAFF.

This clone has just a few counts. The chain combines TRBV1 with TRBJ1-2; TRBD1 is the table's D call and was not checked against the DNA. TRBV1 is recorded as a pseudogene. The CDR3 length is 14 residues. In DNA, the CDR3 is TGCACCAGCAGCCACAAGACCAGGGGCTATGGCTACACCTTC. It specifies CTSSHKTRGYGYTF.